This entry concerns a single T cell receptor beta chain. The target antigen is unknown. A second PCR of about 7 to 11 cycles used a sample-barcoded 5' primer and a J-beta primer mix. The template-switch adaptor was a 5' adaptor with 12 random nucleotides. It tagged each cDNA molecule. TCRdb re-called the 5' RACE reads through MiXCR, storing one row per CDR3 protein. The sample has approximately 690,000 distinct CDR3 sequences, around two fifths seen once; the top ten hold approximately 29%. This entry comes from a study of blood T cells in healthy people across ages. Study conclusions and caveats: Significant beta diversity loss was already apparent by age approximately 37, declining roughly linearly. Both naive CD4+ cell counts and diversity were greater in long-lived donors than in aged donors.

The sample comprised blood. The receptor's source is a man at least 80 years old in good health.

CDR3 DNA: TGTGCCAGCAGCTTAGAGATCCGGGGGGGCCGGGATGAGCAGTTCTTC. The encoded protein is CASSLEIRGGRDEQFF. The J gene is TRBJ2-1, the V gene TRBV7-2, with 8 bases matching TRBD2. This CDR3 is built from 16 residues. With V trimmed by 1 base and J by 8 bases, 10 bases remained unmatched. In germline, CDR1 is SGHTA, CDR2 FQGNSA.